These T cell receptor beta chains were read from a single sample in a study of type 1 regulatory T cells. TCRdb processed the reads anew with MiXCR; each CDR3 protein has one entry. In the table there are about 62,000 distinct CDR3 sequences, over 50% of which are singletons. Their recognized antigens are unknown. The sample consisted of cultured non-Tr1 T cells, either the whole culture or a sorted T cell fraction (not recorded which). The receptors here all came from a human donor in good health. CDR3s include the opening cysteine and the closing phenylalanine or tryptophan. D genes are given only for firm matches. A clone size is listed for some rows: how often the clone was seen (once, few, many), or a class if it is expanded.

TGTGCCAGCATGCCGCTTAGGACAGGGGAGACTGAAGCTTTCTTT,CASMPLRTGETEAFF,TRBJ1-1,.,TRBD1,TRBV6-2/TRBV6-3
TGCAGTGCTAGAGATGGCGGTGCGGACACCATATATTTT,CSARDGGADTIYF,TRBJ1-3,.,.,TRBV20-1
TGCGCCAGCAGCTCCTCTGGAGATAGCAATCAGCCCCAGCATTTT,CASSSSGDSNQPQHF,TRBJ1-5,.,.,TRBV5-1
TGTGCCAGCAGCCAAGACGATGGGAGGAACACCGGGGAGCTGTTTTTT,CASSQDDGRNTGELFF,TRBJ2-2,.,.,TRBV14
TGTGCCAGCAGCCACCGGGACACCGGCCGGGAGCTGTTTTTT,CASSHRDTGRELFF,TRBJ2-2,.,.,TRBV27
TGTGCCAGCAGTTCCCGGGAGGGCGGTGAGCAGTTCTTC,CASSSREGGEQFF,TRBJ2-1,.,TRBD2,TRBV12-3/TRBV12-4
TGTGCCAGCAGCCGGACTAGCGGGAGTTTTAATTTGCGGTACTTC,CASSRTSGSFNLRYF,TRBJ2-7,once,TRBD2,TRBV7-2
TGCAGCGCCACCAAGGAAGGGAGTATCGCTGAAGCTTTCTTT,CSATKEGSIAEAFF,TRBJ1-1,.,.,TRBV29-1
TGTGCCAGCAGCCTCCAAGCGGGAGGTAGAGAGACCCAGTACTTC,CASSLQAGGRETQYF,TRBJ2-5,.,TRBD2,TRBV11-2
TGTGCCATCAGTGAGGTTGCGGGAGAAAGCACAGATACGCAGTATTTT,CAISEVAGESTDTQYF,TRBJ2-3,.,TRBD2,TRBV10-3
TGTGCCAGCAGCTTAATCGGGGGGAGCAACCAAGAGACCCAGTACTTC,CASSLIGGSNQETQYF,TRBJ2-5,.,TRBD2,TRBV7-8
TGCGCCAGCAGCCAAGATTCCGCGGAGATGATATTCTATGGCTACACCTTC,CASSQDSAEMIFYGYTF,TRBJ1-2,few,.,TRBV4-1
TGTGCCAGCTCACAAGATCGAGTGGGCGAAAAACTGTTTTTT,CASSQDRVGEKLFF,TRBJ1-4,.,.,TRBV18
TGTGCCATCGCCGAAAAGGCGACCCAGTACTTC,CAIAEKATQYF,TRBJ2-5,.,.,TRBV2
TGTGCCACCGAGGGCCCCAAGGTCCGAAGCTCCTACAATGAGCAGTTCTTC,CATEGPKVRSSYNEQFF,TRBJ2-1,.,.,TRBV2
TGCAGTGCTCCCCACCCCACTAGCGGCCAAGAGACCCAGTACTTC,CSAPHPTSGQETQYF,TRBJ2-5,few,TRBD2,TRBV20-1
TGTGCCAGTAGTAATGCCCAGGGGGCTTACAATGAGCAGTTCTTC,CASSNAQGAYNEQFF,TRBJ2-1,.,TRBD1,TRBV19
TGCAGTGCTAGAGATAACGAAAAAAGGACAGATACGCAGTATTTT,CSARDNEKRTDTQYF,TRBJ2-3,.,.,TRBV20-1
TGTGCCAGCAGCCAAGATACAGAAAACTATGGCTACACCTTC,CASSQDTENYGYTF,TRBJ1-2,.,.,TRBV3-1
TGTGCCAGCACTGAAGCGGGACAGGAATTATTACTTTTCTTT,CASTEAGQELLLFF,TRBJ1-1,few,TRBD1,TRBV2
TGCGCCAGCAGCACCGAACAAAGACAGCAAGAGACCCAGTACTTC,CASSTEQRQQETQYF,TRBJ2-5,.,.,TRBV5-1
TGCAGTGCTAGGGACAGGGGCTATGGCTACACCTTC,CSARDRGYGYTF,TRBJ1-2,.,TRBD1,TRBV20-1
TGTGCCAGCAGCTTCGGGAGTAGGTCCTACGAGCAGTACTTC,CASSFGSRSYEQYF,TRBJ2-7,.,.,TRBV7-9
TGCAGTGCTAGAGATCGGCTAGCGGGAGATACGCAGTATTTT,CSARDRLAGDTQYF,TRBJ2-3,few,TRBD2,TRBV20-1
TGTGCCAGCAGTCCGCTCGTTAATGAGCAGTTCTTC,CASSPLVNEQFF,TRBJ2-1,.,.,TRBV12-3/TRBV12-4
TGTGCCAGCAGCTTAGCGGCTAGCGGGAGGGCTTACAATGAGCAGTTCTTC,CASSLAASGRAYNEQFF,TRBJ2-1,.,TRBD2,TRBV7-2
TGTGCCAGCAGCTATGGCTTAAGACAGGGTCAAGAGACCCAGTACTTC,CASSYGLRQGQETQYF,TRBJ2-5,.,TRBD1,TRBV7-2
TGTGCCAGCAGCCTGGAGGCCACGCCGTCGGCCCACAGGGATACGCAGTATTTT,CASSLEATPSAHRDTQYF,TRBJ2-3,.,.,TRBV7-2
TGCAGTGCTAGATCAGGGAGCGAAACCAAAAACATTCAGTACTTC,CSARSGSETKNIQYF,TRBJ2-4,few,.,TRBV20-1
TGTGCCAGCAGTTATCGTCGGCTTAACACTGAAGCTTTCTTT,CASSYRRLNTEAFF,TRBJ1-1,.,.,TRBV6-5
TGTGCCACTGGGACAGCCCGTTTCTATGGCTACACCTTC,CATGTARFYGYTF,TRBJ1-2,.,TRBD1,TRBV27
TGTGCCAGCAGCTTCGAGGGTTTAGGAGATGAGCAGTTCTTC,CASSFEGLGDEQFF,TRBJ2-1,few,.,TRBV7-2
TGTGCCAGCAGGCCCGGAAGGCTGAGGGAGACCCAGTACTTC,CASRPGRLRETQYF,TRBJ2-5,once,.,TRBV7-8
TGTGCCAGCAGTTTATGGGGGCAGGGGGCGAGCTACACCTTC,CASSLWGQGASYTF,TRBJ1-2,.,TRBD1,TRBV12-3/TRBV12-4
TGCAGTGCTAGAGACGGGACCTCTGGCACTGAGCAGTTCTTC,CSARDGTSGTEQFF,TRBJ2-1,.,.,TRBV20-1
TGCAGCGTTGGCGCCGACATCCAAGAGACCCAGTACTTC,CSVGADIQETQYF,TRBJ2-5,.,.,TRBV29-1
TGTGCCAGCAGCCACGACCGAAGCAATCAGCCCCAGCATTTT,CASSHDRSNQPQHF,TRBJ1-5,.,.,TRBV27